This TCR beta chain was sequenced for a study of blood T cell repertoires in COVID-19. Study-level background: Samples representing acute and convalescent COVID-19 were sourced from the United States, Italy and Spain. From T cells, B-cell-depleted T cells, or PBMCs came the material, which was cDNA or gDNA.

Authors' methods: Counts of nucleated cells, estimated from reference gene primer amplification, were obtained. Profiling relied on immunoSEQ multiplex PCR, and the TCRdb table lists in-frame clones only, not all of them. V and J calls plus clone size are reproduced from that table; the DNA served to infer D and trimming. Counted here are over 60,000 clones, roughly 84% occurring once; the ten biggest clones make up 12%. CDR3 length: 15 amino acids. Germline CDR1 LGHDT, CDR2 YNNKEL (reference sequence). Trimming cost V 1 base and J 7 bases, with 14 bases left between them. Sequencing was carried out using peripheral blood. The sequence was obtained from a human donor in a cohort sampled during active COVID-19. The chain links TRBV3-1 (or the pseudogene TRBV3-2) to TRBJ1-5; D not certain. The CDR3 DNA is TGTGCCAGCAGCCAAGTTTATGGAGGTGGGCAGCCCCAGCATTTT. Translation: CASSQVYGGGQPQHF.